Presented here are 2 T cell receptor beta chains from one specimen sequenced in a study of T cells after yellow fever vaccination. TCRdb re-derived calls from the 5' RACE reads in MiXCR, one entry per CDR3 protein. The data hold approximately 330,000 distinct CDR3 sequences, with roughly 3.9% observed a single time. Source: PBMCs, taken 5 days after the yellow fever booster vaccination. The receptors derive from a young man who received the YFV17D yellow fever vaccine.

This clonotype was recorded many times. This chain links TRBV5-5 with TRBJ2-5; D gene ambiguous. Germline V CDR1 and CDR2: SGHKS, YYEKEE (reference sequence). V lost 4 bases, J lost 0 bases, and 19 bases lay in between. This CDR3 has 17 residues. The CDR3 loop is CASSLLSGPAYQETQYF. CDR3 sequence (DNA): TGTGCCAGCAGCCTTCTATCGGGCCCAGCGTACCAAGAGACCCAGTACTTC. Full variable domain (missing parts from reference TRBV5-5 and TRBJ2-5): DAGVTQSPTHLIKTRGQQVTLRCSPISGHKSVSWYQQVLGQGPQFIFQYYEKEERGRGNFPDRFSARQFPNYSSELNVNALLLGDSALYLCASSLLSGPAYQETQYFGPGTRLLVL.

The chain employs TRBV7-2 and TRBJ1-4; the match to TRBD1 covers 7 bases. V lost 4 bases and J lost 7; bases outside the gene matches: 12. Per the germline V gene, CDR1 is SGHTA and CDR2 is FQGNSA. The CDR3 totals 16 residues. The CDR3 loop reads CASSSTGTVVREKLFF. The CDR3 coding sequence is TGTGCCAGCAGCTCCACCGGGACAGTGGTTCGTGAAAAACTGTTTTTT.